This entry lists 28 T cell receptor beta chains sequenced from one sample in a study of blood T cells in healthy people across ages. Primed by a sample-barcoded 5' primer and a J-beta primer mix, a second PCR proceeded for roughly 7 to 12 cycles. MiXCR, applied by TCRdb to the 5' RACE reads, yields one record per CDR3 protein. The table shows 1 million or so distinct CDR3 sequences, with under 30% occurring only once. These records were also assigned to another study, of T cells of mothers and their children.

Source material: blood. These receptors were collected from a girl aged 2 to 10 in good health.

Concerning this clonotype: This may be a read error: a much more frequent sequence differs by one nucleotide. CDR3: CASSQNSGRCIQYF. The CDR3 coding sequence is TGTGCCAGCAGCCAAAATAGCGGGAGGTGCATTCAGTACTTC. The chain carries TRBV4-2 and TRBJ2-4; 10 bases match TRBD2. CDR1 is LGHNA and CDR2 is YNFKEQ in the germline V gene. V lost 2 bases to trimming and J lost 9 bases; unmatched junction nucleotides: 4. CDR3 size: 14 residues.

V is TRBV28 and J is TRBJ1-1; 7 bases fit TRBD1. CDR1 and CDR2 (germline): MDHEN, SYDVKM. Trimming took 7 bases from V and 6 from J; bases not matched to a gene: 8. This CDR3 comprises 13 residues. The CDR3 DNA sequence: TGTGCCAGCACCGACAGGGTAAGAGCTGAAGCTTTCTTT. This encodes CASTDRVRAEAFF.

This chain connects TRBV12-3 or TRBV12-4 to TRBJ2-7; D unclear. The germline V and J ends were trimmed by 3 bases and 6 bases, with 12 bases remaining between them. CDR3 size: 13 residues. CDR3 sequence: CASSFIGTLEQYF. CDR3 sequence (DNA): TGTGCCAGCAGTTTCATAGGCACCCTCGAGCAGTACTTC.

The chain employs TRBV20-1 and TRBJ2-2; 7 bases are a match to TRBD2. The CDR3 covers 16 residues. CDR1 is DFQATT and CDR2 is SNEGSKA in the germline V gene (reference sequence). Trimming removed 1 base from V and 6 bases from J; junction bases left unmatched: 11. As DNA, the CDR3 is TGCAGTGCTAGAGGGGACGCGGGAGCCCTCCCCGGGGAGCTGTTTTTT. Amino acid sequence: CSARGDAGALPGELFF.

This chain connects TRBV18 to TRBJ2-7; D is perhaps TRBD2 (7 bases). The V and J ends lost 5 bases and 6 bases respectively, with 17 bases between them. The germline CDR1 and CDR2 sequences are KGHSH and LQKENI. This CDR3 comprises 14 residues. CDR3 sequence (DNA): TGTGCCAGCTCAATCGAGGCAGGGGAGGGCGAGCAGTACTTC. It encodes CASSIEAGEGEQYF.

CDR3 in amino acids: CSVVVTGYEKLFF. The DNA for the CDR3 is TGCAGCGTTGTTGTGACAGGTTATGAAAAACTGTTTTTT. This chain links TRBV29-1 with TRBJ1-4, with a tentative D call TRBD1 (6 bases). Germline CDR1 is SQVTM and CDR2 is ANQGSEA. Trimming removed 4 bases at V and 6 bases at J, with 12 bases between. The CDR3 spans 13 residues.

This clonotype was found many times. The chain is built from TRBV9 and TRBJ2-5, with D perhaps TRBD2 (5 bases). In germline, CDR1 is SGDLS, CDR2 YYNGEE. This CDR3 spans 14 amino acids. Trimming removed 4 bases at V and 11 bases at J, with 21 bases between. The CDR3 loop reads CASSTTPGYEEQYF. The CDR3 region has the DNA TGTGCCAGCAGCACCACCCCGGGATACGAAGAGCAGTACTTC.

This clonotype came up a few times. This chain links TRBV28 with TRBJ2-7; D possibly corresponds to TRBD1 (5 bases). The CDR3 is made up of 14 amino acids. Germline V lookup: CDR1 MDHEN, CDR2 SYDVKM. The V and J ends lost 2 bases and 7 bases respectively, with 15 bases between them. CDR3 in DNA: TGTGCCAGCAGTTTAGACAGACGGCCTTGGGAGCAGTACTTC. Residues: CASSLDRRPWEQYF.

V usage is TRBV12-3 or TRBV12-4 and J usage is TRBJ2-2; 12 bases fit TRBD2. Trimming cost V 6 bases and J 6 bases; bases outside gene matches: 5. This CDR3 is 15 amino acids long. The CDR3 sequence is CASRPTSGSAGELFF. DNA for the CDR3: TGTGCCAGCAGGCCGACTAGCGGGAGTGCCGGGGAGCTGTTTTTT.

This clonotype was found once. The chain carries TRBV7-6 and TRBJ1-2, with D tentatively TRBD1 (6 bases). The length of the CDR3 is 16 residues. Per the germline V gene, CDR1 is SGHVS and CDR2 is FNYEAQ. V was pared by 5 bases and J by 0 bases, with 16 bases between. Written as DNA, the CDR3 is TGTGCCAGCAGCCCCCTATGGGGGGGCGCTAACTATGGCTACACCTTC. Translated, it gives CASSPLWGGANYGYTF.

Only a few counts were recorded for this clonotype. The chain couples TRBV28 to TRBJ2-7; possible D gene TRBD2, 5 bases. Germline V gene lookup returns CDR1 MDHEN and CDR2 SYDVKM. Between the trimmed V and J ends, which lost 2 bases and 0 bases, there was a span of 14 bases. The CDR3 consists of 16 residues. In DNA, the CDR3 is TGTGCCAGCAGTTTAATTACCAGCGGAGCCTCCTACGAGCAGTACTTC. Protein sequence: CASSLITSGASYEQYF.

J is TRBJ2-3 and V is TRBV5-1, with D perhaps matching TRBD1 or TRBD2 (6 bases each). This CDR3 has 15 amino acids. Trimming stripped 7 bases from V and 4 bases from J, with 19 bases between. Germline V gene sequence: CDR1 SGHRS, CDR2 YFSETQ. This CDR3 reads CASSGVRGDADTQYF. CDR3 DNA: TGCGCCAGCTCGGGGGTCAGGGGAGACGCAGATACGCAGTATTTT.

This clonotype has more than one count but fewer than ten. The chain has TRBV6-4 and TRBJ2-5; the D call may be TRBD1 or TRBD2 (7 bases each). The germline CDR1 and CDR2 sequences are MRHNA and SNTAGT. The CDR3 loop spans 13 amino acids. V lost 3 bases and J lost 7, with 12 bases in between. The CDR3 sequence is CASSEGGGRTQYF. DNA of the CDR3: TGTGCCAGCAGTGAAGGGGGCGGGAGGACCCAGTACTTC.

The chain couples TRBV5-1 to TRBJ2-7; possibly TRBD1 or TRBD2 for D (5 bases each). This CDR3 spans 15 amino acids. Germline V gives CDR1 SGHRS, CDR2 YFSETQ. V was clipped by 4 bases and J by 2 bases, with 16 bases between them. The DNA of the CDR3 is TGCGCCAGCAGCAATGCCGGGACGGCAACCTACGAGCAGTACTTC. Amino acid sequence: CASSNAGTATYEQYF.

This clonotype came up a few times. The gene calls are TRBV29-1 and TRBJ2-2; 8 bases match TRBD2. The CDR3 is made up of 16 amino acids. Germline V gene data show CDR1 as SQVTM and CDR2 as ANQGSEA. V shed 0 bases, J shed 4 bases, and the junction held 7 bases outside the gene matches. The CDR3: CSVEDRGGGLTGELFF. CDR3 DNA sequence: TGCAGCGTTGAAGATCGGGGCGGGGGGCTCACCGGGGAGCTGTTTTTT.

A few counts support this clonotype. The CDR3 nucleotides read TGCGCCAGCAGCTTGGCCTGGGGACTAGCGATGAACAATGAGCAGTTCTTC. It codes for CASSLAWGLAMNNEQFF. The chain employs TRBV5-1 and TRBJ2-5; 10 bases are shared with TRBD2. With the DNA end fitting TRBJ2-1 better, the J assignment may be wrong. CDR3 length: 17 amino acids. Germline V gives CDR1 SGHRS, CDR2 YFSETQ.

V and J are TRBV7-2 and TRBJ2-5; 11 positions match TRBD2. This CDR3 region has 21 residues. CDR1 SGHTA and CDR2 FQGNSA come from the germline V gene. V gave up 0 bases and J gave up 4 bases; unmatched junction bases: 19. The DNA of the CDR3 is TGTGCCAGCAGCTTAGCTGTTGGTTTGGGTAGCGGGAGGGCCATTGGAGAGACCCAGTACTTC. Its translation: CASSLAVGLGSGRAIGETQYF.

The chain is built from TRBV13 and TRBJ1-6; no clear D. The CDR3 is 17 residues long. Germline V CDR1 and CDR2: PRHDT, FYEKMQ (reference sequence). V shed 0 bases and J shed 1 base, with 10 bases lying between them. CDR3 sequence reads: CASSLGPGKSYNSPLHF. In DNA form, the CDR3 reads TGTGCCAGCAGCTTAGGCCCGGGGAAATCCTATAATTCACCCCTCCACTTT.

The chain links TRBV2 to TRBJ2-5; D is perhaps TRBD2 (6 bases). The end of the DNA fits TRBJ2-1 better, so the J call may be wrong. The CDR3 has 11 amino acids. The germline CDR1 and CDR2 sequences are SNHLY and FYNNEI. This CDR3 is CASSMRGEQFF. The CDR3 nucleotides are TGTGCCAGCTCCATGCGGGGTGAGCAGTTCTTC.

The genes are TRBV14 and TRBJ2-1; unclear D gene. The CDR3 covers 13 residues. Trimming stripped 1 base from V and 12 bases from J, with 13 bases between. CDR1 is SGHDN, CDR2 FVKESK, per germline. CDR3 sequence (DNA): TGTGCCAGCAGCCAAGGGGCCGACCGGGTGCAGTTCTTC. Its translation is CASSQGADRVQFF.

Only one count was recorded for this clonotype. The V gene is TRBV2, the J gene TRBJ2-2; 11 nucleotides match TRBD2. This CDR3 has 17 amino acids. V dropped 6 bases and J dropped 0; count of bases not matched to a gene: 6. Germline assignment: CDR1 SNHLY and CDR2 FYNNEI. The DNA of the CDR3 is TGTGCCAGCAGCTTGCGACTAGCGGGGTCGAACACCGGGGAGCTGTTTTTT. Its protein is CASSLRLAGSNTGELFF.

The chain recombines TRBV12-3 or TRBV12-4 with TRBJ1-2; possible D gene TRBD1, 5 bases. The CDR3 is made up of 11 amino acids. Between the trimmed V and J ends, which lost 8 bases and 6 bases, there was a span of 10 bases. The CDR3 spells CASFIGDGYTF. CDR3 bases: TGTGCCAGCTTTATAGGGGATGGCTACACCTTC.

The CDR3 sequence: CASSPHFSSYEQYF. The CDR3 coding sequence is TGTGCCAGCAGCCCTCACTTTAGCTCCTACGAGCAGTACTTC. J is TRBJ2-7 and V is TRBV7-9; D gene ambiguous. The CDR3 has 14 amino acids. The V gene's germline CDR1 is SEHNR and CDR2 FQNEAQ (reference sequence). Between the trimmed V and J ends, which lost 5 bases and 0 bases, there was a span of 11 bases.

CDR3: CASSGIGYTF. DNA for the CDR3: TGTGCCAGCAGCGGAATTGGCTACACCTTC. The genes are TRBV7-9 and TRBJ1-2; no definite D call. The CDR3 is 10 amino acids. Germline CDR1 and CDR2: SEHNR and FQNEAQ (reference sequence). V dropped 5 bases and J dropped 7 bases, with 5 bases sitting between them.

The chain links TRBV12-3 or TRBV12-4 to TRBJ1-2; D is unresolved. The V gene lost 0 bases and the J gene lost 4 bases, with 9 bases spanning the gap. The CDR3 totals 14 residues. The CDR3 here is CASSLARVGYGYTF. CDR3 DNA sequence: TGTGCCAGCAGTTTAGCTCGAGTGGGCTATGGCTACACCTTC.

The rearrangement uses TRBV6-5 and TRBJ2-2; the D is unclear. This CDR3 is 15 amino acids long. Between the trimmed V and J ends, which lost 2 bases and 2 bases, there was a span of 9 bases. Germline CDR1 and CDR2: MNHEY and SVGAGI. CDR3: CASSYQETNTGELFF. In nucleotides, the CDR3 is TGTGCCAGCAGTTACCAAGAAACAAACACCGGGGAGCTGTTTTTT.

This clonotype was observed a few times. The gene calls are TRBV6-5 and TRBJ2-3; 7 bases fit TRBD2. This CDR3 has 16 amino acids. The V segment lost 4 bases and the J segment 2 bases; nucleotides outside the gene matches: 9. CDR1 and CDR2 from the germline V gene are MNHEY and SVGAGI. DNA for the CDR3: TGTGCCAGCAGTTCCCCTGGGAGGGAGCACACAGATACGCAGTATTTT. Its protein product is CASSSPGREHTDTQYF.

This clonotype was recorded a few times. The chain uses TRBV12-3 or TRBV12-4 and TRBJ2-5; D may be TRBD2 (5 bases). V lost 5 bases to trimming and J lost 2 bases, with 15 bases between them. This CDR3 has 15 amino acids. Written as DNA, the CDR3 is TGTGCCAGCAGTACCTGGGGTACGGGGCAAGAGACCCAGTACTTC. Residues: CASSTWGTGQETQYF.